This entry lists 30 T cell receptor beta chains sequenced from one sample in a study of blood T cell repertoires in COVID-19. Data came from immunoSEQ multiplex PCR; TCRdb stores just in-frame clones and leaves some out. In the table there are tens of thousands of clones, about 88% of which are singletons. The sequencing sample was made of peripheral blood. The receptors derive from a man in his 70s with acute or convalescent COVID-19.

The rearrangement links TRBV15 to TRBJ2-5; D not certain. The CDR3 loop spans 12 amino acids. V lost 4 bases to trimming and J lost 1 base, with 4 bases between them. Germline CDR1 LNHNV, CDR2 YYDKDF (reference sequence). CDR3 DNA sequence: TGTGCCACCAGCAATCTCCAAGAGACCCAGTACTTC. Its protein product is CATSNLQETQYF.

The chain is built from TRBV27 and TRBJ2-4; TRBD2 agrees at 8 bases. Germline V gene lookup returns CDR1 MNHEY and CDR2 SMNVEV (reference sequence). V dropped 6 bases and J dropped 5; count of bases not matched to a gene: 12. The CDR3 is 16 residues long. CDR3: CASSQLRRGAENIQYF. The DNA of the CDR3 is TGTGCCAGCAGCCAACTCCGGCGGGGGGCAGAAAACATTCAGTACTTC.

This clone was seen more than once but under ten times. The rearrangement joins TRBV18 to TRBJ2-5; D might be TRBD2 (6 bases). Germline V gene data show CDR1 as KGHSH and CDR2 as LQKENI. Deletions cut 4 bases from V and 1 base from J, with 7 bases between. CDR3 size: 13 residues. The CDR3 DNA is TGTGCCAGCTCACGCGGGGCCCAAGAGACCCAGTACTTC. Translated: CASSRGAQETQYF. The full variable domain, in which reference TRBV18 and TRBJ2-5 provide the parts outside the CDR3, is NAGVMQNPRHLVRRRGQEARLRCSPMKGHSHVYWYRQLPEEGLKFMVYLQKENIIDESGMPKERFSAEFPKEGPSILRIQQVVRGDSAAYFCASSRGAQETQYFGPGTRLLVL.

The CDR3 sequence is CASSLRSQPQHF. The DNA of the CDR3 is TGTGCCAGCAGCCTGCGTAGCCAGCCCCAGCATTTT. J is TRBJ1-5 and V is TRBV6-5; D uncertain. V was cut by 6 bases and J by 7 bases, with 10 bases left in between. This CDR3 has 12 amino acids. Germline loops: CDR1 MNHEY, CDR2 SVGAGI.

The V gene is TRBV19, the J gene TRBJ1-5, with TRBD1 as a possible D gene (6 bases). The germline V gene encodes CDR1 LNHDA and CDR2 SQIVND (reference sequence). V gave up 6 bases and J gave up 5 bases, with 17 bases separating them. The CDR3 is 15 amino acids. The CDR3 sequence: CASSSGTSSYQPQHF. CDR3 in DNA: TGTGCCAGTAGCTCCGGGACAAGTTCCTATCAGCCCCAGCATTTT.

This rearrangement joins TRBV7-8 to TRBJ1-5, with 8 bases matching TRBD1. V gave up 1 base and J gave up 0 bases; unmatched junction bases: 5. The CDR3 covers 17 residues. Germline CDR1 SGHVS, CDR2 FQNEAQ. CDR3 protein: CASSLGTGSYSNQPQHF. The CDR3 region has the DNA TGTGCCAGCAGCTTAGGGACAGGGTCTTATAGCAATCAGCCCCAGCATTTT.

The chain is built from TRBV18 and TRBJ1-2, with 12 bases lining up with TRBD1. The junction had 8 bases not matched to a gene; V was cut back by 6 bases and J by 6 bases. CDR1 and CDR2 from the germline V gene are KGHSH and LQKENI. The CDR3 has 15 amino acids. In DNA form, the CDR3 reads TGTGCCAGCTCGTTCGGGACAGGGGGCATGGATGGCTACACCTTC. It translates to CASSFGTGGMDGYTF.

The chain carries TRBV12-3 or TRBV12-4 and TRBJ1-4; D not certain. V was cut by 6 bases and J by 8 bases, with 13 bases left in between. This CDR3 comprises 13 residues. For the CDR3, the DNA is TGTGCCAGCAGCGGGGAAGGGTTAGAAAAACTGTTTTTT. Residues: CASSGEGLEKLFF.

The rearrangement joins TRBV24-1 to TRBJ2-3, with D unresolved. V dropped 6 bases and J dropped 2 bases, with 11 bases sitting between them. CDR3 length: 14 amino acids. The germline V gene encodes CDR1 KGHDR and CDR2 SFDVKD. The CDR3 nucleotides read TGTGCCACCAGTCTGTCCTATTACACAGATACGCAGTATTTT. Amino acids: CATSLSYYTDTQYF.

The V gene is TRBV19, the J gene TRBJ1-3, with 9 positions matching TRBD1. The germline V gene encodes CDR1 LNHDA and CDR2 SQIVND (reference sequence). V lost 5 bases to trimming and J lost 0 bases; unmatched junction nucleotides: 17. The CDR3 is 20 residues long. The CDR3 protein is CASSPHRQGDGFGSGNTIYF. The CDR3 DNA sequence: TGTGCCAGTAGTCCCCACCGACAGGGGGACGGATTCGGCTCTGGAAACACCATATATTTT.

The count of this clone is one. The rearrangement links TRBV19 to TRBJ2-5; 7 bases match TRBD2. The germline gives CDR1 LNHDA, CDR2 SQIVND (reference sequence). The junction had 8 bases not matched to a gene; V was cut back by 6 bases and J by 13 bases. CDR3 length: 11 residues. The CDR3 loop reads CASSPGGFLYF. Written as DNA, the CDR3 is TGTGCCAGTAGCCCGGGAGGCTTCTTGTACTTC. The full variable domain, rest sourced from reference TRBV19 and TRBJ2-5, is DGGITQSPKYLFRKEGQNVTLSCEQNLNHDAMYWYRQDPGQGLRLIYYSQIVNDFQKGDIAEGYSVSREKKESFPLTVTSAQKNPTAFYLCASSPGGFLYFGPGTRLLVL.

The chain employs TRBV30 and TRBJ1-2; unclear D gene. V lost 2 bases and J lost 3, with 4 bases in between. In germline, CDR1 is GTSNPN, CDR2 SVGIG (reference sequence). The CDR3 has 11 amino acids. This CDR3 reads CAWSSDYGYTF. The CDR3 DNA reads as TGTGCCTGGAGTTCGGACTATGGCTACACCTTC.

V usage is TRBV19 and J usage is TRBJ1-1; TRBD1 might be the D (5 bases). In germline, CDR1 is LNHDA, CDR2 SQIVND (reference sequence). Trimming cost V 7 bases and J 1 base, with 10 bases left between them. The CDR3 consists of 13 residues. The CDR3 nucleotides read TGTGCCAGTAAGGGGCAGGGGAACACTGAAGCTTTCTTT. This encodes CASKGQGNTEAFF.

The rearrangement links TRBV5-5 to TRBJ1-2; TRBD1 aligns across 9 bases. Trimming at V came to 3 bases and at J to 6 bases, leaving 6 bases not matched to a gene. CDR1 SGHKS and CDR2 YYEKEE come from the germline V gene (reference sequence). The CDR3 length is 14 residues. The CDR3 bases are TGTGCCAGCAGCTCCCCCCGGACAGGGGATGGCTACACCTTC. Its translation is CASSSPRTGDGYTF.

Only one count was recorded for this clone. The rearrangement links TRBV7-9 to TRBJ2-3, with 8 bases matching TRBD2. Germline lookup yields CDR1 SEHNR and CDR2 FQNEAQ (reference sequence). J was trimmed by 0 bases and V by 2 bases; bases with no gene match: 7. The CDR3 is 17 residues long. CDR3 amino acids: CASSLNAGGPSTDTQYF. The DNA of the CDR3 is TGTGCCAGCAGCTTAAATGCGGGGGGTCCTAGCACAGATACGCAGTATTTT.

The V gene is TRBV5-1, the J gene TRBJ2-1; maybe TRBD2 (5 bases). Germline CDR1 and CDR2: SGHRS and YFSETQ. The CDR3 totals 17 residues. V lost 4 bases and J lost 2, with 19 bases in between. CDR3 in amino acids: CASSPSWATSAYNEQFF. The CDR3 coding sequence is TGCGCCAGCAGCCCTAGCTGGGCAACCAGTGCCTACAATGAGCAGTTCTTC.

The chain carries TRBV6-1 and TRBJ1-5; D is ambiguous. CDR3 length: 15 residues. Germline V gives CDR1 MNHNS, CDR2 SASEGT. Between the trimmed V and J ends, which lost 3 bases and 3 bases, there was a span of 12 bases. The CDR3 bases are TGTGCCAGCAGTGAGCGGGGTGCTGTCAATCAGCCCCAGCATTTT. This codes for CASSERGAVNQPQHF.

This sequence joins TRBV28 and TRBJ2-2; 11 bases map to TRBD2. The V gene end was trimmed by 7 bases and the J gene end by 5 bases; junction bases not matched to a gene: 9. Germline CDR1 reads MDHEN; CDR2 reads SYDVKM. This CDR3 is built from 16 residues. The CDR3, as DNA: TGTGCCAGCACCCCTCTAGCGGGGGGATATACCGGGGAGCTGTTTTTT. Amino acid sequence: CASTPLAGGYTGELFF.

The chain uses TRBV20-1 and TRBJ1-2, with unresolved D. The CDR3 has 10 amino acids. Trimming removed 6 bases from V and 10 bases from J, with 12 bases in between. Germline V CDR1 and CDR2: DFQATT, SNEGSKA (reference sequence). The CDR3 DNA follows: TGCAGTGCCGGCCGGGAGGTCTACACCTTC. This codes for CSAGREVYTF.

The genes are TRBV6-5 and TRBJ2-7, with 12 bases aligning to TRBD2. Germline V CDR1 and CDR2: MNHEY, SVGAGI. J gave up 1 base and V 7 bases, and 5 bases lay outside the gene matches. The CDR3 length is 15 residues. CDR3 in amino acids: CASILGLAGSYEQYF. The DNA of the CDR3 is TGTGCCAGCATCTTGGGACTAGCGGGTTCCTACGAGCAGTACTTC.

The chain is built from TRBV7-9 and TRBJ2-1, with D possibly being TRBD2 (6 bases). V shed 1 base and J shed 10 bases, with 11 bases lying between them. The CDR3 is 13 residues long. Germline CDR1 and CDR2: SEHNR and FQNEAQ (reference sequence). The CDR3 sequence: CASSLVVGGEQFF. CDR3 in DNA: TGTGCCAGCAGCTTAGTCGTGGGGGGAGAGCAGTTCTTC.

The V gene is TRBV21-1, the J gene TRBJ2-3; the D segment call TRBD2 is taken from the table without a DNA check. TRBV21-1 represents a pseudogene. There are 13 residues in the CDR3. This CDR3 is CASSATGTDTQYF. The CDR3 DNA reads TGTGCCAGCAGCGCCACGGGGACAGATACGCAGTATTTT.

The chain uses TRBV6-2 or TRBV6-3 and TRBJ1-5, with D hard to call. This CDR3 is 16 amino acids long. Germline lookup yields CDR1 MNHEY and CDR2 SVGEGT. V dropped 0 bases and J dropped 0 bases, with 9 bases sitting between them. CDR3 residues: CASSYSLGDSNQPQHF. The CDR3 nucleotides read TGTGCCAGCAGTTACTCGTTAGGAGATAGCAATCAGCCCCAGCATTTT.

The gene calls are TRBV15 and TRBJ1-2; 10 bases agree with TRBD1. V dropped 3 bases and J dropped 5; count of bases not matched to a gene: 3. This CDR3 region has 14 residues. The germline CDR1 and CDR2 sequences are LNHNV and YYDKDF (reference sequence). CDR3 nucleotides: TGTGCCACCAGCAGGGGACAGGGGTTGTATGGCTACACCTTC. Protein: CATSRGQGLYGYTF.

The V call is TRBV5-8, the J call TRBJ1-4; 11 bases align to TRBD1. Losses at the gene ends were 0 bases for V and 5 bases for J; bases not matched to a gene: 6. The CDR3 loop spans 17 amino acids. Germline assignment: CDR1 SGHTS and CDR2 YDEGEE. CDR3 in amino acids: CASSLVGQGARNEKLFF. As DNA, the CDR3 is TGTGCCAGCAGCTTGGTAGGACAGGGGGCGCGGAATGAAAAACTGTTTTTT.

This rearrangement joins TRBV2 to TRBJ1-3; TRBD1 matches at 7 bases. The J segment lost 2 bases and the V segment lost 5 bases, leaving 6 bases of the junction unmatched. The CDR3 is 15 amino acids. CDR1 and CDR2 from the germline V gene are SNHLY and FYNNEI. CDR3 region: CASSLTGRAGNTIYF. In DNA form, the CDR3 reads TGTGCCAGCAGTTTGACAGGGCGCGCTGGAAACACCATATATTTT.

In DNA form, the CDR3 reads TGTGCCGTCAAGCCGGGACAGGGAATGAACACCGGGGAGCTGTTTTTT. Encoded protein: CAVKPGQGMNTGELFF. The V gene is TRBV11-2, the J gene TRBJ2-2; the match to TRBD1 covers 9 bases. The CDR3 extends over 16 amino acids. V lost 11 bases and J lost 1; bases outside the gene matches: 11. Germline-derived CDR1 and CDR2 are SGHAT and FQNNGV.

This clone showed up just once. DNA of the CDR3: TGTGCCAGCAGTTACGGGCGTTCTCGCACAGATACGCAGTATTTT. It specifies CASSYGRSRTDTQYF. The chain is built from TRBV6-5 and TRBJ2-3; no reliable D call. CDR3 length: 15 residues. V lost 2 bases and J 1 base, leaving 10 bases between the germline ends. From germline, CDR1 is MNHEY and CDR2 SVGAGI.

This rearrangement joins TRBV21-1 to TRBJ1-5. TRBV21-1 is classified as a pseudogene. The CDR3 extends over 15 amino acids. CDR3 nucleotide sequence: TGTGCCAGCAGCAAAAAGCGGGGTCCAAATCAGCCCCAGCATTTT. It yields the protein CASSKKRGPNQPQHF.

V and J are TRBV9 and TRBJ2-2, with TRBD2 matching over 8 bases. J gave up 1 base and V 3 bases, and 11 bases lay outside the gene matches. The CDR3 totals 18 residues. Per germline, CDR1 SGDLS and CDR2 YYNGEE. CDR3 bases: TGTGCCAGCAGCGCCGTAGCGGGGAGGGTAGGGAACACCGGGGAGCTGTTTTTT. Translation gives CASSAVAGRVGNTGELFF.